The 32 T cell receptor beta chains below all came from one sample that was sequenced in a study of T-cell reconstitution after alpha-beta-depleted transplantation in children. A TCRbeta library incorporating unique molecular identifiers was prepared. TCRdb itself ran the PCR reads through MiXCR, one entry per CDR3 protein. The table lists around 960,000 distinct CDR3 sequences, about 26% of them singletons, with over 25% in the top ten. Sequenced material: PBMCs, mostly from graft donor cells, taken 360 days after TCRalphabeta/CD19-depleted stem cell transplant. The receptors originated from a boy in the first two years of life who had a stem cell transplant for SCID, so the T cells may come from the graft donor.

The J gene is TRBJ2-5, the V gene TRBV9, with D tentatively TRBD1 (5 bases). Between the trimmed V and J ends, which lost 0 bases and 2 bases, there was a span of 11 bases. This CDR3 spans 15 amino acids. CDR1 is SGDLS, CDR2 YYNGEE, per germline. Written as DNA, the CDR3 is TGTGCCAGCAGCGTAGCTCCGACAGAACAAGAGACCCAGTACTTC. It codes for CASSVAPTEQETQYF.

The rearrangement uses TRBV28 and TRBJ2-3; D tentatively reads TRBD1 or TRBD2 (6 bases each). Germline V gene data show CDR1 as MDHEN and CDR2 as SYDVKM. This CDR3 is 11 amino acids long. The ends were cut back, 6 bases at V and 10 bases at J, with 11 bases in the middle. CDR3 in amino acids: CASREGHSQYF. DNA for the CDR3: TGTGCCAGCAGGGAGGGACACTCGCAGTATTTT.

This clonotype has more than one count but fewer than ten. The CDR3 coding sequence is TGTGCCAGTAGTATAGATCGGGAAGGGATTAACACAGATACGCAGTATTTT. Amino acid sequence: CASSIDREGINTDTQYF. The chain recombines TRBV19 with TRBJ2-3; the D gene is possibly TRBD2 (5 bases). The CDR3 contains 17 residues. Trimming stripped 0 bases from V and 2 bases from J, with 15 bases between. Germline V CDR1 and CDR2: LNHDA, SQIVND (reference sequence).

There are a few counts of this clonotype. V and J are TRBV28 and TRBJ1-2; 7 positions match TRBD1. The CDR3 has 12 residues. J gave up 4 bases and V 11 bases, and 7 bases lay outside the gene matches. Germline V gene data show CDR1 as MDHEN and CDR2 as SYDVKM. The CDR3 loop reads CAVLQGPYGYTF. CDR3 nucleotide sequence: TGTGCCGTCTTACAGGGGCCCTATGGCTACACCTTC.

The genes are TRBV12-3 or TRBV12-4 and TRBJ2-6, with 8 positions matching TRBD1. The length of the CDR3 is 16 residues. J was trimmed by 5 bases and V by 7 bases; bases with no gene match: 10. Here the CDR3 DNA reads TGTGCCAGCACCCCAGGGGGCTCTCGGAGGGCCAACGTCCTGACTTTC. Its protein product is CASTPGGSRRANVLTF.

The gene calls are TRBV7-9 and TRBJ2-2, with D possibly being TRBD1 (5 bases). The CDR3 is made up of 15 amino acids. Germline CDR1 and CDR2: SEHNR and FQNEAQ (reference sequence). V lost 1 base, J lost 4 bases, and 10 bases lay in between. CDR3 in DNA: TGTGCCAGCAGCTTAGAGGGGTCCGCCACCGGGGAGCTGTTTTTT. Residues: CASSLEGSATGELFF.

A few counts support this clonotype. The chain uses TRBV2 and TRBJ1-2; possibly TRBD1 for D (5 bases). V dropped 4 bases and J dropped 4 bases, with 10 bases sitting between them. Germline-derived CDR1 and CDR2 are SNHLY and FYNNEI. CDR3 length equals 13 residues. CDR3 in amino acids: CASSVTGAYGYTF. CDR3 DNA: TGTGCCAGCAGTGTAACCGGGGCCTATGGCTACACCTTC.

In this sample, this clonotype turned up a few times. The junction does not match germline at one end; this may be a read error. The chain couples TRBV12-3 or TRBV12-4 to TRBJ2-4; 8 bases align to TRBD2. This CDR3 is 19 amino acids long. As DNA, the CDR3 is TGTACCAGCAGTTTTTACCAACCACGGGGGGGCTTTGCCAAAAACATTCAGTACTTC. Encoded protein: CTSSFYQPRGGFAKNIQYF.

The chain employs TRBV7-2 and TRBJ1-5; D is possibly TRBD1 (5 bases). The CDR3 has 16 amino acids. V lost 0 bases, J lost 5 bases, and 14 bases lay in between. The germline CDR1 and CDR2 sequences are SGHTA and FQGNSA. CDR3 region: CASSLARPGVHQPQHF. The CDR3 nucleotides are TGTGCCAGCAGCTTAGCAAGGCCGGGGGTGCATCAGCCCCAGCATTTT.

This rearrangement joins TRBV6-5 to TRBJ1-5, with a tentative D call TRBD1 (6 bases). The CDR3 contains 14 residues. CDR1 is MNHEY, CDR2 SVGAGI, per germline. The V and J ends lost 2 bases and 4 bases respectively, with 9 bases between them. The CDR3 region has the DNA TGTGCCAGCAGTTACGCGGGGGCTAATCAGCCCCAGCATTTT. It yields the protein CASSYAGANQPQHF.

The chain links TRBV7-3 to TRBJ2-1; weak D call: TRBD2 (7 bases). Germline V gene data show CDR1 as SGHTA and CDR2 as FQGTGA. This CDR3 has 15 amino acids. V lost 2 bases to trimming and J lost 4 bases, with 12 bases between them. CDR3 DNA: TGTGCCAGCAGCTTAGATGCGGGGGCATACAATGAGCAGTTCTTC. Its translation: CASSLDAGAYNEQFF.

The gene calls are TRBV28 and TRBJ2-4, with D hard to call. CDR3 length equals 16 residues. Germline V gives CDR1 MDHEN, CDR2 SYDVKM. V was shortened by 1 base and J by 1 base, with 11 bases between the two germline ends. In DNA form, the CDR3 reads TGTGCCAGCAGTTTATCCGGATTTAGGGCCAAAAACATTCAGTACTTC. It encodes CASSLSGFRAKNIQYF.

The chain employs TRBV7-2 and TRBJ2-5; 11 nucleotides line up with TRBD2. Trimming cost V 5 bases and J 0 bases; bases outside gene matches: 8. CDR3 length: 17 amino acids. Germline V gene sequence: CDR1 SGHTA, CDR2 FQGNSA. The CDR3 loop reads CASSLPGLAAYQETQYF. The CDR3 bases are TGTGCCAGCAGCCTCCCGGGACTAGCGGCGTACCAAGAGACCCAGTACTTC.

This clonotype was found a few times. The chain couples TRBV5-5 to TRBJ2-7; 9 nucleotides align to TRBD1. This CDR3 has 18 residues. Germline trimming cut 3 bases from V and 2 bases from J; bases unmatched to any gene: 15. Germline CDR1 reads SGHKS; CDR2 reads YYEKEE (reference sequence). CDR3: CASSSFPIRDRATYEQYF. The CDR3 nucleotides read TGTGCCAGCAGCTCCTTTCCTATCCGGGACAGGGCAACCTACGAGCAGTACTTC.

This clonotype was seen more than once but under ten times. The V and J genes are TRBV20-1 and TRBJ1-4; D is ambiguous. V was clipped by 3 bases and J by 8 bases, with 10 bases between them. The CDR3 has 12 residues. The germline V gene has CDR1 DFQATT and CDR2 SNEGSKA (reference sequence). The CDR3 sequence: CSARLFHEKLFF. Here the CDR3 DNA reads TGCAGTGCTAGGCTCTTTCACGAAAAACTGTTTTTT.

The chain's CDR3 is CASSRGGGDTEAFF. CDR3 bases: TGTGCCAGCAGCCGGGGAGGGGGCGACACTGAAGCTTTCTTT. The J gene is TRBJ1-1, the V gene TRBV4-2, with 7 nucleotides matching TRBD1. J gave up 3 bases and V 4 bases, and 5 bases lay outside the gene matches. Germline V gives CDR1 LGHNA, CDR2 YNFKEQ. The CDR3 is 14 residues long.

This chain connects TRBV27 to TRBJ2-6; the D gene is possibly TRBD2 (5 bases). Trimming took 4 bases from V and 0 from J, leaving 10 bases between them. Germline loops: CDR1 MNHEY, CDR2 SMNVEV (reference sequence). The CDR3 sequence is 16 residues long. The CDR3, as DNA: TGTGCCAGCAGTTCCCGAGGGAGCTCTGGGGCCAACGTCCTGACTTTC. The encoded protein is CASSSRGSSGANVLTF.

The chain couples TRBV20-1 to TRBJ2-4, with TRBD1 matching over 8 bases. CDR1 is DFQATT, CDR2 SNEGSKA, per germline (reference sequence). There are 13 residues in the CDR3. V lost 5 bases to trimming and J lost 3 bases; unmatched junction nucleotides: 3. The CDR3 DNA reads as TGCAGTGCTTCTGACAGGGGCAAAAACATTCAGTACTTC. This encodes CSASDRGKNIQYF.

This chain uses TRBV18 with TRBJ1-2, with D possibly matching TRBD1 (6 bases). The CDR3 is made up of 16 amino acids. The ends were cut back, 4 bases at V and 4 bases at J, with 19 bases in the middle. In germline, CDR1 is KGHSH, CDR2 LQKENI. CDR3 residues: CASSLTAGARSYGYTF. Here the CDR3 DNA reads TGTGCCAGCTCACTCACGGCGGGGGCGCGGAGCTATGGCTACACCTTC.

The chain links TRBV2 to TRBJ1-1, with a weak D call TRBD1 (5 bases). The CDR3 consists of 14 residues. With 6 bases removed from V and 6 bases from J, the gap between germline ends came to 17 bases. Germline loops: CDR1 SNHLY, CDR2 FYNNEI. CDR3 in amino acids: CASRLGTSSPEAFF. CDR3 nucleotides: TGTGCCAGCAGACTGGGGACCTCCAGCCCTGAAGCTTTCTTT.

This clonotype occurred a few times. This chain links TRBV5-1 with TRBJ2-5; perhaps TRBD2 as D (5 bases). Germline V gene sequence: CDR1 SGHRS, CDR2 YFSETQ. The CDR3 sequence is 14 residues long. The ends were cut back, 2 bases at V and 2 bases at J, with 10 bases in the middle. In DNA, the CDR3 is TGCGCCAGCAGCTTCGGGATACCACAAGAGACCCAGTACTTC. As protein: CASSFGIPQETQYF.

The chain is built from TRBV6-4 and TRBJ2-1; TRBD2 matches 9 bases. The CDR3 is 16 residues long. CDR1 and CDR2 (germline): MRHNA, SNTAGT. For the CDR3, the DNA is TGTGACAAGCAATCGATGCTAGCGGGAACCTACAATGAGCAGTTCTTC. As protein: CDKQSMLAGTYNEQFF.

The chain combines TRBV2 with TRBJ2-3, with a tentative D call TRBD1 (6 bases). The CDR3 consists of 15 residues. CDR1 and CDR2 (germline): SNHLY, FYNNEI. V was shortened by 5 bases and J by 1 base, with 13 bases between the two germline ends. CDR3 sequence (DNA): TGTGCCAGCAGTCAACAGGGACGCGGCACAGATACGCAGTATTTT. It yields the protein CASSQQGRGTDTQYF.

The chain uses TRBV6-2 or TRBV6-3 and TRBJ2-3; TRBD2 aligns across 8 bases. After removal of 2 bases from V and 6 bases from J, the junction contained 4 bases not matched to a gene. Germline assignment: CDR1 MNHEY and CDR2 SVGEGT. The CDR3 length is 14 residues. DNA for the CDR3: TGTGCCAGCAGTTACCTTGGGACTAGGGATACGCAGTATTTT. Translated, it gives CASSYLGTRDTQYF.

The rearrangement joins TRBV20-1 to TRBJ2-7, with 8 bases fitting TRBD1. Germline V gene data show CDR1 as DFQATT and CDR2 as SNEGSKA (reference sequence). The CDR3 has 15 residues. Losses at the gene ends were 3 bases for V and 3 bases for J; bases not matched to a gene: 10. The CDR3 here is CSASTGTGKVYEQYF. The CDR3, as DNA: TGCAGTGCTAGTACCGGGACAGGAAAAGTCTACGAGCAGTACTTC.

The chain links TRBV7-9 to TRBJ2-2; maybe TRBD1 (5 bases). CDR1 and CDR2 (germline): SEHNR, FQNEAQ (reference sequence). This CDR3 region has 14 residues. Trimming took off 1 base at V and 7 bases at J, with 10 bases between the two ends. The CDR3: CASSLDPQGGELFF. Written as DNA, the CDR3 is TGTGCCAGCAGCTTAGATCCCCAGGGCGGGGAGCTGTTTTTT. Full variable domain (outside the CDR3, taken from reference TRBV7-9 and TRBJ2-2): DTGVSQNPRHKITKRGQNVTFRCDPISEHNRLYWYRQTLGQGPEFLTYFQNEAQLEKSRLLSDRFSAERPKGSFSTLEIQRTEQGDSAMYLCASSLDPQGGELFFGEGSRLTVL.

This clonotype was counted between two and nine times. The chain uses TRBV29-1 and TRBJ2-5; weak D call: TRBD1 (8 bases). Deletions cut 3 bases from V and 4 bases from J, with 18 bases between. Germline CDR1 reads SQVTM; CDR2 reads ANQGSEA. This CDR3 spans 15 amino acids. In DNA, the CDR3 is TGCAGCGTTGAGGGGAACAGGGGGGGACGAGAGACCCAGTACTTC. This sequence encodes CSVEGNRGGRETQYF.

In its sample, this clonotype was seen a few times. The chain links TRBV14 to TRBJ2-5; TRBD2 aligns across 11 bases. V trimming: 0 bases; J trimming: 11 bases; junction bases outside the gene matches: 14. Germline-derived CDR1 and CDR2 are SGHDN and FVKESK. The CDR3 length is 17 residues. This CDR3 is CASSQDLWGGLAGEQYF. Written as DNA, the CDR3 is TGTGCCAGCAGCCAAGATCTTTGGGGAGGACTAGCGGGTGAGCAGTACTTC.

This clonotype was picked up a small number of times. The chain combines TRBV20-1 with TRBJ2-1; 8 nucleotides line up with TRBD2. This CDR3 contains 17 residues. V was pared by 3 bases and J by 0 bases, with 10 bases of the junction left unmatched. The germline gives CDR1 DFQATT, CDR2 SNEGSKA (reference sequence). The CDR3 loop reads CSAREVGGGRSYNEQFF. Here the CDR3 DNA reads TGCAGTGCTAGGGAGGTGGGCGGGGGGCGCTCCTACAATGAGCAGTTCTTC.

This clonotype has only a few counts. This sequence joins TRBV10-2 and TRBJ2-5; D is uncertain. This CDR3 comprises 14 residues. The ends were cut back, 2 bases at V and 7 bases at J, with 14 bases in the middle. From germline, CDR1 is WSHSY and CDR2 SAAADI. The CDR3 DNA sequence: TGCGCCAGCAGTGAGGGCTCCCTTAAAGGGACCCAGTACTTC. This translates into CASSEGSLKGTQYF.

The chain links TRBV4-1 to TRBJ2-1; D is unclear. V shed 0 bases and J shed 3 bases, with 12 bases lying between them. The CDR3 extends over 16 amino acids. Germline V gives CDR1 MGHRA, CDR2 YSYEKL. CDR3 sequence (DNA): TGCGCCAGCAGCCAAGATGGGTCAGAATACTACAATGAGCAGTTCTTC. Amino acid sequence: CASSQDGSEYYNEQFF.

The chain is built from TRBV11-1 and TRBJ2-7, with TRBD1 as a possible D gene (5 bases). CDR3 length: 12 residues. The V and J ends lost 2 bases and 9 bases respectively, with 11 bases between them. Looked up from germline, CDR1 is SGHAT and CDR2 is FQDESV (reference sequence). This CDR3 is CASSLQGFAQYF. The DNA of the CDR3 is TGTGCCAGCAGCTTACAGGGTTTTGCGCAGTACTTC.